This record covers a single T cell receptor (beta chain). Antigen specificity is unknown. Germline CDR1 reads SGHAT; CDR2 reads FQNNGV. The V segment lost 4 bases and the J segment 0 bases; nucleotides outside the gene matches: 17. The CDR3 is made up of 20 amino acids. This record comes from a study of T cell repertoires in cytomegalovirus infection. Across the whole study: Recently identified HLA-C-restricted CMV epitopes were used, and well-studied HLA-B-restricted CMV epitopes were used as well.

Study-wide results and limits: Cumulative frequency (of public TCR beta family members) identified carriers of CMV plus the relevant HLA.

TCRdb processed the reads anew with MiXCR; each CDR3 protein has one entry. Of approximately 910,000 distinct CDR3 sequences detected, about a third appear once; the ten largest clones hold around an eighth. The sequence came from a human donor in good health (CMV status not recorded). Some clones in this sample may be carry-over from other donors' samples. Sequences were derived from cultured CD8+ T cells from PBMCs, sampled from culture after CMV antigen stimulation. The rearrangement joins TRBV11-2 to TRBJ1-3; the match to TRBD1 covers 8 bases. The CDR3 bases are TGTGCCAGCAGCTCGTCGATAGAAGTTCAGGGGGCCAGCTCTGGAAACACCATATATTTT. This translates into CASSSSIEVQGASSGNTIYF. Supplemented by reference TRBV11-2 and TRBJ1-3, the full variable domain reads EAGVAQSPRYKIIEKRQSVAFWCNPISGHATLYWYQQILGQGPKLLIQFQNNGVVDDSQLPKDRFSAERLKGVDSTLKIQPAKLEDSAVYLCASSSSIEVQGASSGNTIYFGEGSWLTVV.